This TCR beta chain derives from a study of a mutant IDH1 vaccine in newly diagnosed glioma. Study context: Initiation of the vaccine course occurred 4-6 weeks after radiotherapy alone, or alongside temozolomide cycles. Most patients had radiochemotherapy with temozolomide before enrollment; others had one alone.

Time point meaning: week 11, during vaccination. Doses of 300 ug of mutant IDH1 20-mer peptide were given with topical imiquimod. Trimming took 3 bases from V and 3 from J; bases not matched to a gene: 2. Germline V gives CDR1 KGHSH, CDR2 LQKENI. This CDR3 has 14 amino acids. The study, taken as a whole, reports: Changes to the top peripheral T cell clonotypes appeared unrelated to pseudoprogression. Detectable vaccine-induced immune responses arose in over 90% of patients.

TCRdb's copy holds only in-frame clones and misses some; the assay was immunoSEQ multiplex PCR. This table has some 130,000 clones, just under 80% appearing once. Worth noting for this clone: Its antigen is not known.

This sample comprised PBMCs, obtained from a glioma patient whose treatment included an IDH1 peptide vaccine. This chain connects TRBV18 to TRBJ1-2, with 9 bases lining up with TRBD1. This TCR was sampled from a man in his forties with glioma. The CDR3 reads CASSPTGGDYGYTF. The CDR3 DNA reads as TGTGCCAGCTCACCCACAGGGGGCGACTATGGCTACACCTTC.